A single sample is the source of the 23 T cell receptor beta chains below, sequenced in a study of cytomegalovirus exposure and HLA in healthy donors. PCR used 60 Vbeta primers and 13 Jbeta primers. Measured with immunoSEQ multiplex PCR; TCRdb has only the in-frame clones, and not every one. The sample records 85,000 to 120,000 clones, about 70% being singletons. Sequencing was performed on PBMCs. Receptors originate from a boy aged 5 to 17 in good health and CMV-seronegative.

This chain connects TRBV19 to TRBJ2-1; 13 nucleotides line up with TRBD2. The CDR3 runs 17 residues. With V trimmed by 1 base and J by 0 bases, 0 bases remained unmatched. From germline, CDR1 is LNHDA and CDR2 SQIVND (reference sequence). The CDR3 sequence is CASSIGTSGSSYNEQFF. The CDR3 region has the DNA TGTGCCAGTAGTATAGGGACTAGCGGGAGCTCCTACAATGAGCAGTTCTTC.

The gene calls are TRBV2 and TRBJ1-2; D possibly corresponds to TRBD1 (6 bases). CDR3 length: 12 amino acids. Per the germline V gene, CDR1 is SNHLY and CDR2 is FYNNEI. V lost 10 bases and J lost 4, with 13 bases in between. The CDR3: CATTGGFYGYTF. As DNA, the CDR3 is TGTGCCACGACAGGAGGATTCTATGGCTACACCTTC.

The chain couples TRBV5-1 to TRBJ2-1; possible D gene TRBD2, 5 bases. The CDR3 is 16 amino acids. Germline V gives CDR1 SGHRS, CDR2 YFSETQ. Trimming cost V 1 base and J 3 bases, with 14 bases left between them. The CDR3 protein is CASSLKPSGNYNEQFF. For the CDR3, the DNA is TGCGCCAGCAGCTTGAAACCAAGCGGAAACTACAATGAGCAGTTCTTC.

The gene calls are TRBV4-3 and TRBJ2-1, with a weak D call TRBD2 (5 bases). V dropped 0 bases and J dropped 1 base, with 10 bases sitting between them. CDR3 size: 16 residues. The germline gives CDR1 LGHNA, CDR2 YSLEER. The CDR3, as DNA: TGCGCCAGCAGCCAAGAAGTAGCGACTTCCTACAATGAGCAGTTCTTC. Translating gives CASSQEVATSYNEQFF.

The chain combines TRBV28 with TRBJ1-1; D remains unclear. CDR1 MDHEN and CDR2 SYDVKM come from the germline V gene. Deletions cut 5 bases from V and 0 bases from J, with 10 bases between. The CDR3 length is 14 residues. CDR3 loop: CASSRRSLNTEAFF. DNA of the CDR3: TGTGCCAGCAGTCGGCGGAGCCTGAACACTGAAGCTTTCTTT.

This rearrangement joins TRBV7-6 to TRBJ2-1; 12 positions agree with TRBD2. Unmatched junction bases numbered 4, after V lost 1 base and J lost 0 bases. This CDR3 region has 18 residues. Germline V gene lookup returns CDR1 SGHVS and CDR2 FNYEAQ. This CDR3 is CASSLVTSGRSSYNEQFF. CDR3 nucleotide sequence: TGTGCCAGCAGCTTAGTAACTAGCGGGAGGAGCTCCTACAATGAGCAGTTCTTC.

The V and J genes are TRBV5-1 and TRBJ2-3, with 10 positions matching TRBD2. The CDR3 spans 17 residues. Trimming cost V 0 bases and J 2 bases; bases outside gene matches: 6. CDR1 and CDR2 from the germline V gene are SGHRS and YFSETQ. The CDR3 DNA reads TGCGCCAGCAGCTTGGGGCTAGCGGGGGCCAACACAGATACGCAGTATTTT. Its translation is CASSLGLAGANTDTQYF.

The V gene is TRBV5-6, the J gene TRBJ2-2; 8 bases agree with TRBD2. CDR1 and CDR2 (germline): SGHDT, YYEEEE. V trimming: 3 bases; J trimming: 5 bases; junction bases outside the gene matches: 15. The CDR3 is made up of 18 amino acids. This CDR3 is CASSSVTSGRRFTGELFF. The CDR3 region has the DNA TGTGCCAGCAGCTCAGTCACTAGCGGACGGAGGTTTACCGGGGAGCTGTTTTTT. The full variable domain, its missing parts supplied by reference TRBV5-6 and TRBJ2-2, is DAGVTQSPTHLIKTRGQQVTLRCSPKSGHDTVSWYQQALGQGPQFIFQYYEEEERQRGNFPDRFSGHQFPNYSSELNVNALLLGDSALYLCASSSVTSGRRFTGELFFGEGSRLTVL.

In DNA form, the CDR3 reads TGTGCCAGCAGTTACAACAGGGGGGCAGATACGCAGTATTTT. The encoded protein is CASSYNRGADTQYF. This chain joins TRBV28 and TRBJ2-3; 8 nucleotides match TRBD1. V shed 4 bases and J 4 bases; nucleotides not matched to a gene: 4. In germline, CDR1 is MDHEN, CDR2 SYDVKM. This CDR3 is 14 amino acids long.

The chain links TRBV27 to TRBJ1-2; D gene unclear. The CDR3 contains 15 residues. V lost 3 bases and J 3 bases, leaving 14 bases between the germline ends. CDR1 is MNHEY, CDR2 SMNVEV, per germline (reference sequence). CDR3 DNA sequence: TGTGCCAGCAGTTTTAGTTCCGCAGACTACTATGGCTACACCTTC. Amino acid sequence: CASSFSSADYYGYTF.

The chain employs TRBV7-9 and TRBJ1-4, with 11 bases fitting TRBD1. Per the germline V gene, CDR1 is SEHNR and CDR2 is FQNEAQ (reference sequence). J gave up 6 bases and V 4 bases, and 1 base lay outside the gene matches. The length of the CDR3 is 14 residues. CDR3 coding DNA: TGTGCCAGCAGCTGGACAGGGGGCGATGAAAAACTGTTTTTT. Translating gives CASSWTGGDEKLFF. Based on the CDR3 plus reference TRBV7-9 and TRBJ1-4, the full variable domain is DTGVSQNPRHKITKRGQNVTFRCDPISEHNRLYWYRQTLGQGPEFLTYFQNEAQLEKSRLLSDRFSAERPKGSFSTLEIQRTEQGDSAMYLCASSWTGGDEKLFFGSGTQLSVL.

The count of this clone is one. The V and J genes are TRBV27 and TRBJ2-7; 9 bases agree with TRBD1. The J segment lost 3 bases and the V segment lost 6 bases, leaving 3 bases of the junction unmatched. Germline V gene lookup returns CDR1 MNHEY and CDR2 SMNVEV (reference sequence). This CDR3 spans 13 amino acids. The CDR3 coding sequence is TGTGCCAGCAGCCGGGGACAGGGCTACGAGCAGTACTTC. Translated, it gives CASSRGQGYEQYF.

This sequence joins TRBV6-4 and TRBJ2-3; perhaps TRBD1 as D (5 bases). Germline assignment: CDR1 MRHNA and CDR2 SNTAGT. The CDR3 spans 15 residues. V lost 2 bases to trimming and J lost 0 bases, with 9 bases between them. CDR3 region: CASSDGAGSTDTQYF. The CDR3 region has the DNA TGTGCCAGCAGTGACGGGGCAGGGAGCACAGATACGCAGTATTTT.

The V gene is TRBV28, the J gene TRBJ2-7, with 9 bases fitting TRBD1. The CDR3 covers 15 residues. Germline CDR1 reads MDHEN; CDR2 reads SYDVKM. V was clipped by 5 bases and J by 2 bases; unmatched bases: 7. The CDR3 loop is CASSGRTGAPYEQYF. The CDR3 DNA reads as TGTGCCAGCAGTGGCCGGACAGGGGCCCCCTACGAGCAGTACTTC. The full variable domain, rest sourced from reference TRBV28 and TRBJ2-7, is DVKVTQSSRYLVKRTGEKVFLECVQDMDHENMFWYRQDPGLGLRLIYFSYDVKMKEKGDIPEGYSVSREKKERFSLILESASTNQTSMYLCASSGRTGAPYEQYFGPGTRLTVT.

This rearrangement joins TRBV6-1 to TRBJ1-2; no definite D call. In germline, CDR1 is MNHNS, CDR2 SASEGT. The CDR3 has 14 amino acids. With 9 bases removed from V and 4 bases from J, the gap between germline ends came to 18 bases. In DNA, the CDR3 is TGTGCCAGTAGTCAGTCTCGGGGAGGCTATGGCTACACCTTC. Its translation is CASSQSRGGYGYTF.

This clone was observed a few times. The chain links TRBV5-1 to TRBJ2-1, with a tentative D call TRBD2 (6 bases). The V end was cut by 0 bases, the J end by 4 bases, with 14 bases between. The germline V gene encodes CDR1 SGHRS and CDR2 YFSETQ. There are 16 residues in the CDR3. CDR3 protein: CASSLVGSGLYNEQFF. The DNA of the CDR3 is TGCGCCAGCAGCTTGGTTGGTAGCGGACTATACAATGAGCAGTTCTTC.

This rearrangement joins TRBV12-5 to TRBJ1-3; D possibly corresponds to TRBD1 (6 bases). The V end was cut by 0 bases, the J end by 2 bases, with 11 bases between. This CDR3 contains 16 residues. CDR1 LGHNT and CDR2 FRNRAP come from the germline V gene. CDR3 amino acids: CASGLVLQGTGNTIYF. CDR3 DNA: TGTGCTAGTGGTTTGGTACTACAGGGCACTGGAAACACCATATATTTT.

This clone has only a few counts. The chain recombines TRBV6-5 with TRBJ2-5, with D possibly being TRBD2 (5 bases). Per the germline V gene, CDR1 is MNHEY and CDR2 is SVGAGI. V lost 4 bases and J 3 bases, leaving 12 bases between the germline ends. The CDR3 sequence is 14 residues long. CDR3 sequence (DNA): TGTGCCAGCAGTTCCCCCGGACTGAAAGAGACCCAGTACTTC. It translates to CASSSPGLKETQYF.

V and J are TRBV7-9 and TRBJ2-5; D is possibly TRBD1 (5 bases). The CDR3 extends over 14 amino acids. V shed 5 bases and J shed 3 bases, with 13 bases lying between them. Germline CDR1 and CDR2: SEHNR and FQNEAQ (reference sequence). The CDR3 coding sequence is TGTGCCAGCAGCCAACGGACACTCGAAGAGACCCAGTACTTC. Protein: CASSQRTLEETQYF.

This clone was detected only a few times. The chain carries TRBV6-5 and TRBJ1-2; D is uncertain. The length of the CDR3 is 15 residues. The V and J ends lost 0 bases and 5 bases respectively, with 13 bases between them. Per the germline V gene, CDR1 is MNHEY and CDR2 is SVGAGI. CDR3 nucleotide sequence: TGTGCCAGCAGTTACTCCATCGCCAGTTTTTATGGCTACACCTTC. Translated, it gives CASSYSIASFYGYTF.

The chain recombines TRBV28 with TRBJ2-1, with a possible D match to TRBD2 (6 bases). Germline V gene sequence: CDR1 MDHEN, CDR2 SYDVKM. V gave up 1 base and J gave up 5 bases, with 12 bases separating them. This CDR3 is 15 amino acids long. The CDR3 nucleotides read TGTGCCAGCAGTTTATTACGGACTACCAACAATGAGCAGTTCTTC. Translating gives CASSLLRTTNNEQFF.

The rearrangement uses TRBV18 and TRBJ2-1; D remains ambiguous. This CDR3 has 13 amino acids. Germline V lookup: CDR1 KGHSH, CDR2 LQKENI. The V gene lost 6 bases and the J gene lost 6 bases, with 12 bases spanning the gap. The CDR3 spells CASSSGISNEQFF. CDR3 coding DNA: TGTGCCAGCTCCTCGGGTATCTCCAATGAGCAGTTCTTC.

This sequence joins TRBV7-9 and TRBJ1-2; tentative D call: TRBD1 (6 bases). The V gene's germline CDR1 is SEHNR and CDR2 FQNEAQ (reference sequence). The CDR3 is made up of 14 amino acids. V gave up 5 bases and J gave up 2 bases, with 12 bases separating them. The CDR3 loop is CASSRLQGNYGYTF. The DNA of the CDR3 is TGTGCCAGCAGCCGATTACAGGGAAACTATGGCTACACCTTC.